This T cell receptor beta chain was identified during a study of T cells in Graves' hyperthyroidism and ophthalmopathy. Uncontrolled infection, other autoimmune disease, pregnancy or lactation disqualified patients from enrolment. PBMCs were obtained from over 8.5 ml fresh peripheral blood. RNA transcripts were the template for amplifying TCR beta CDR3 regions. During a first-round RT-PCR of the TCR CDR3, the HTBI primer set was used. TCRdb analysed the multiplex PCR reads with MiXCR anew, one entry per CDR3 protein. The data show roughly 380,000 distinct CDR3 sequences, about a fifth seen once. This clonotype was detected many times. The sequence came from a woman aged 18-29 years with Graves' hyperthyroidism. The source material was blood.

CDR3 sequence reads: CASTNGGGQPQHF. DNA of the CDR3: TGTGCCAGCACCAACGGGGGAGGTCAGCCCCAGCATTTT. This chain connects TRBV6-2 or TRBV6-3 to TRBJ1-5, with a tentative D call TRBD1 (5 bases). Germline lookup yields CDR1 MNHEY and CDR2 SVGEGT. CDR3 size: 13 residues. V was cut by 7 bases and J by 6 bases, with 13 bases left in between.